Each of the 9 T cell receptor beta chains below was sequenced from the same sample in a study of T cell responses to AZD1222 COVID-19 vaccine (dated by TCRdb to the early 2020s). The time point tag for this specimen amounts to: baseline before first vaccination. Receptor libraries were prepared by the immunoSEQ multiplex PCR assay. TCRdb took over this immuneACCESS table, retaining in-frame rearrangements with V and J assigned. Such tables are incomplete; in checked studies, under half of the missing clones stem from an unresolved V gene, and the remainder is unexplained. For this sample the table gives over 150,000 clones, of which around nine tenths were detected only once. The ten largest clones take up 5.5% of the sample. Sequencing used peripheral blood, obtained on day 0 of AZD1222 vaccination. The receptors originated from an adult in good health.

Remarks on this clone: An end of the junction differs from the germline gene, which may be a read error. The gene calls are TRBV30 and TRBJ1-3; 12 nucleotides agree with TRBD1. The CDR3 covers 13 residues. Germline-derived CDR1 and CDR2 are GTSNPN and SVGIG (reference sequence). CDR3 sequence (DNA): TGTGCCTGGAGTGGTTCCGGGACAGGGGGCCGGGATTTT. Amino acid sequence: CAWSGSGTGGRDF.

The gene calls are TRBV5-5 and TRBJ2-7; the match to TRBD2 covers 8 bases. V dropped 0 bases and J dropped 3; count of bases not matched to a gene: 5. CDR1 and CDR2 from the germline V gene are SGHKS and YYEKEE (reference sequence). The CDR3 spans 15 residues. CDR3 residues: CASSLESSGLYEQYF. In nucleotides, the CDR3 is TGTGCCAGCAGCTTGGAGTCTAGCGGGCTCTACGAGCAGTACTTC.

Only a few counts were recorded for this clone. V gene TRBV7-9 combines with J gene TRBJ2-7; D call uncertain. This CDR3 has 13 residues. Trimming removed 8 bases at V and 0 bases at J, with 11 bases between. Looked up from germline, CDR1 is SEHNR and CDR2 is FQNEAQ (reference sequence). DNA of the CDR3: TGTGCCAGCGGTGTCGCCCACTCCTACGAGCAGTACTTC. This translates into CASGVAHSYEQYF.

The chain recombines TRBV3-1 (or the pseudogene TRBV3-2) with TRBJ2-1; 13 positions match TRBD2. The CDR3 totals 18 residues. Germline V gene data show CDR1 as LGHDT and CDR2 as YNNKEL (reference sequence). V shed 2 bases, J shed 5 bases, and the junction held 9 bases outside the gene matches. The CDR3 sequence is CASSQQPPGLAGNNEQFF. CDR3 DNA sequence: TGTGCCAGCAGCCAACAACCTCCGGGACTAGCGGGAAACAATGAGCAGTTCTTC.

The chain is built from TRBV27 and TRBJ2-2, with 10 bases lining up with TRBD2. Germline V CDR1 and CDR2: MNHEY, SMNVEV (reference sequence). Trimming took 6 bases from V and 2 from J; bases not matched to a gene: 9. The CDR3 runs to 17 residues. The CDR3 protein is CASRGGGLAVNTGELFF. The CDR3 nucleotides are TGTGCCAGCAGAGGGGGAGGACTAGCGGTAAACACCGGGGAGCTGTTTTTT.

The gene calls are TRBV7-2 and TRBJ2-1; the D is unclear. The CDR3 has 15 residues. Germline-derived CDR1 and CDR2 are SGHTA and FQGNSA. Trimming stripped 1 base from V and 0 bases from J, with 7 bases between. Here the CDR3 reads CASSLDPGSYNEQFF. The DNA of the CDR3 is TGTGCCAGCAGCTTAGATCCCGGCTCCTACAATGAGCAGTTCTTC. The full variable domain, rest sourced from reference TRBV7-2 and TRBJ2-1, is GAGVSQSPSNKVTEKGKDVELRCDPISGHTALYWYRQSLGQGLEFLIYFQGNSAPDKSGLPSDRFSAERTGGSVSTLTIQRTQQEDSAVYLCASSLDPGSYNEQFFGPGTRLTVL.

The rearrangement links TRBV6-2 or TRBV6-3 to TRBJ2-3; D may be TRBD1 (6 bases). This CDR3 contains 15 residues. The V end lost 2 bases, the J end lost 1 base, and 10 bases lay between the germline ends. The germline V gene encodes CDR1 MNHEY and CDR2 SVGEGT. The CDR3 loop is CASSYPHRGTDTQYF. The CDR3, as DNA: TGTGCCAGCAGTTACCCACACAGGGGCACAGATACGCAGTATTTT.

V is TRBV7-6 and J is TRBJ1-6, with 9 bases matching TRBD1. The CDR3 is made up of 15 amino acids. The V segment lost 5 bases and the J segment 9 bases; nucleotides outside the gene matches: 8. Germline V gene sequence: CDR1 SGHVS, CDR2 FNYEAQ. The CDR3 here is CASSPGQGQGSPLHF. The CDR3 nucleotides are TGTGCCAGCAGCCCCGGACAGGGGCAGGGTTCACCCCTCCACTTT.

This sequence joins TRBV30 and TRBJ2-7; 9 bases match TRBD2. Germline V gives CDR1 GTSNPN, CDR2 SVGIG (reference sequence). This CDR3 spans 13 amino acids. With V trimmed by 5 bases and J by 1 base, 3 bases remained unmatched. In DNA form, the CDR3 reads TGTGCCTGGCGGCGGGAGGGGTCCTACGAGCAGTACTTC. Protein sequence: CAWRREGSYEQYF. Filled out from reference TRBV30 and TRBJ2-7, the complete variable domain reads SQTIHQWPATLVQPVGSPLSLECTVEGTSNPNLYWYRQAAGRGLQLLFYSVGIGQISSEVPQNLSASRPQDRQFILSSKKLLLSDSGFYLCAWRREGSYEQYFGPGTRLTVT.